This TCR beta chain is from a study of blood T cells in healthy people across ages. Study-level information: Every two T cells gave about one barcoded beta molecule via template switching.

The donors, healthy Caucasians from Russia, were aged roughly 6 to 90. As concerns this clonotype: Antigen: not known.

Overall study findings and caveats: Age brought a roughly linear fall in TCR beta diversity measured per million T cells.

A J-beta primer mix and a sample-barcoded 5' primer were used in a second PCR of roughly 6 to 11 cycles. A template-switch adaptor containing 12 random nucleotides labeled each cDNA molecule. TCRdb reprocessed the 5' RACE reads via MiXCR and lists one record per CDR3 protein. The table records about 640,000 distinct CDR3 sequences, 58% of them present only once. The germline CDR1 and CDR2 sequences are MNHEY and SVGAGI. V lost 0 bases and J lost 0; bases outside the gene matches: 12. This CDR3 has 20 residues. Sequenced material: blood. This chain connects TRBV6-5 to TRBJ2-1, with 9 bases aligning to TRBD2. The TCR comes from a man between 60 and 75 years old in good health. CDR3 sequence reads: CASSYSRRGGAIGSYNEQFF. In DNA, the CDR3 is TGTGCCAGCAGTTACTCGAGGCGCGGGGGGGCCATCGGCTCCTACAATGAGCAGTTCTTC.